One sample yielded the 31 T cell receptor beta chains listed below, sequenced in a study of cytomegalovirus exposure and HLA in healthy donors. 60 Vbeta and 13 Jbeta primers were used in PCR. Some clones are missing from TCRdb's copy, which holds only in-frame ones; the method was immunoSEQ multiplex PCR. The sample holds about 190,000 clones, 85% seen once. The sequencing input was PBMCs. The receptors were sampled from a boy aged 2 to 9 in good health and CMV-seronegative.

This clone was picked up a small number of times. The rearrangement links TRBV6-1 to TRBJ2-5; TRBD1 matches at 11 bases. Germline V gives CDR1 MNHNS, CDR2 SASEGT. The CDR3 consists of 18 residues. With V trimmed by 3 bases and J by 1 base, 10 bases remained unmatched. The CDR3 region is CASSDPPGQGAPQETQYF. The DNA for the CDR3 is TGTGCCAGCAGTGATCCCCCCGGACAGGGGGCTCCCCAAGAGACCCAGTACTTC.

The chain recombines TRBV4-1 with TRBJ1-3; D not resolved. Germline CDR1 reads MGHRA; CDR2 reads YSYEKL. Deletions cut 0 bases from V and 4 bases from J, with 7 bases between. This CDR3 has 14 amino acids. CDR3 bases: TGCGCCAGCAGCCAAGAACGGGTCGGAAACACCATATATTTT. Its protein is CASSQERVGNTIYF.

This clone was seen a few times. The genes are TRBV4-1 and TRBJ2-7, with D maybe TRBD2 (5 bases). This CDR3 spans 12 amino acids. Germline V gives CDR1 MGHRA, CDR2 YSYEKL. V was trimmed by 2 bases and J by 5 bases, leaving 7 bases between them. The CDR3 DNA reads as TGCGCCAGCAGCCAATTCGGGGACGAGCAGTACTTC. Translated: CASSQFGDEQYF.

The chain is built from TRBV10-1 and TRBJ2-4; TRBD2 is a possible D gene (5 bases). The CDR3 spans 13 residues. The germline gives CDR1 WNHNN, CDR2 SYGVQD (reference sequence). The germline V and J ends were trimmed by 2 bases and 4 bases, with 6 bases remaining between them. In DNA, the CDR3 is TGCGCCAGCAGTGAGCCGGGAAAAAACATTCAGTACTTC. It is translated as CASSEPGKNIQYF.

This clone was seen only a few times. DNA of the CDR3: TGTGCCAGCAGCCTCAAGGGGACAGGGCGGCTCACTGAAGCTTTCTTT. This translates into CASSLKGTGRLTEAFF. V gene TRBV28 combines with J gene TRBJ1-1, with TRBD1 identical over 9 bases. Germline lookup yields CDR1 MDHEN and CDR2 SYDVKM. The CDR3 length is 16 residues. V was pared by 6 bases and J by 4 bases, with 12 bases of the junction left unmatched.

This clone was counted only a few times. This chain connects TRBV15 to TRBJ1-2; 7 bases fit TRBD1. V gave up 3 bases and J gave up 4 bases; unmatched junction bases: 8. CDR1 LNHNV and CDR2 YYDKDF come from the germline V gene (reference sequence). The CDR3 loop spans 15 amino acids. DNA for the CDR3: TGTGCCACCAGCAGGGTACCGGGACAGCTCTATGGCTACACCTTC. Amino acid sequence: CATSRVPGQLYGYTF.

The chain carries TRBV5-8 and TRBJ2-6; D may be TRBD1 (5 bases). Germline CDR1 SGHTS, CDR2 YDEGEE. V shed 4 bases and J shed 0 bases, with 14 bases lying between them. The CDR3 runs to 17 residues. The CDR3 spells CASSRGHTSSGANVLTF. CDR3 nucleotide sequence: TGTGCCAGCAGCCGAGGACATACAAGCTCTGGGGCCAACGTCCTGACTTTC.

The CDR3 DNA sequence: TGCGCCAGCAGCCAAGTCCGCGCCGGGTTAATCCGCTATGGCTACACCTTC. This gives the protein CASSQVRAGLIRYGYTF. The rearrangement joins TRBV4-1 to TRBJ1-2, with D unresolved. With 1 base removed from V and 4 bases from J, the gap between germline ends came to 19 bases. Germline V lookup: CDR1 MGHRA, CDR2 YSYEKL. CDR3 size: 17 residues.

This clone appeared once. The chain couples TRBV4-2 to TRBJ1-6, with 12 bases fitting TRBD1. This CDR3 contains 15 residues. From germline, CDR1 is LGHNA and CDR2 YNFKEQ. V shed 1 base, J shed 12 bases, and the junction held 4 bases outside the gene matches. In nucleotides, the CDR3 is TGTGCCAGCAGCCAAGGAGGGACAGGGGGCAGACCCCTCCACTTT. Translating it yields CASSQGGTGGRPLHF.

The CDR3 coding sequence is TGTGCCAGCAGTTCTCCCGGGGACAGGGGCACCTATAATTCACCCCTCCACTTT. The encoded protein is CASSSPGDRGTYNSPLHF. The rearrangement uses TRBV27 and TRBJ1-6; 10 bases match TRBD1. The junction had 8 bases not matched to a gene; V was cut back by 4 bases and J by 2 bases. This CDR3 has 18 residues. The germline V gene has CDR1 MNHEY and CDR2 SMNVEV (reference sequence).

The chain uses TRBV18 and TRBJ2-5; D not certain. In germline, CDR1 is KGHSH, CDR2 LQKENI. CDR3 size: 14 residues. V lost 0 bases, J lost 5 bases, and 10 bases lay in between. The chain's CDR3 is CASSPPAVAETQYF. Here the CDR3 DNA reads TGTGCCAGCTCACCACCCGCCGTTGCGGAGACCCAGTACTTC. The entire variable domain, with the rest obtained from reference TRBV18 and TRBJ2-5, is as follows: NAGVMQNPRHLVRRRGQEARLRCSPMKGHSHVYWYRQLPEEGLKFMVYLQKENIIDESGMPKERFSAEFPKEGPSILRIQQVVRGDSAAYFCASSPPAVAETQYFGPGTRLLVL.

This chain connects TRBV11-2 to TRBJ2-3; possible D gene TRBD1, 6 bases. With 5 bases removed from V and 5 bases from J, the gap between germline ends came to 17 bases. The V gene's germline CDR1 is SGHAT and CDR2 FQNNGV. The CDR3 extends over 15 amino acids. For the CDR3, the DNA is TGTGCCAGCAGCCGCCTTCCGGGACAAAAAGATACGCAGTATTTT. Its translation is CASSRLPGQKDTQYF. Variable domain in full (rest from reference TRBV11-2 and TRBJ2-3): EAGVAQSPRYKIIEKRQSVAFWCNPISGHATLYWYQQILGQGPKLLIQFQNNGVVDDSQLPKDRFSAERLKGVDSTLKIQPAKLEDSAVYLCASSRLPGQKDTQYFGPGTRLTVL.

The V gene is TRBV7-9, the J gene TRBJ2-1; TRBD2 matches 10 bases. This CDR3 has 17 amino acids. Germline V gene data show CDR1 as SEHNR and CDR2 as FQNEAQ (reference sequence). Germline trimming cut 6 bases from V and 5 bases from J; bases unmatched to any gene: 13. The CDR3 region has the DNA TGTGCCAGCAGTACCCCCCACGGACTAGCGGTAAACAATGAGCAGTTCTTC. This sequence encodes CASSTPHGLAVNNEQFF.

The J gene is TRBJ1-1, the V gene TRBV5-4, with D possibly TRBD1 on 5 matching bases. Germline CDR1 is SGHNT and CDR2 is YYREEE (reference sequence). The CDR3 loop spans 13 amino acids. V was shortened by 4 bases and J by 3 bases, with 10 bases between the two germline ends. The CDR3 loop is CASSLTGDTEAFF. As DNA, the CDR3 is TGTGCCAGCAGCCTAACAGGAGACACTGAAGCTTTCTTT.

Written as DNA, the CDR3 is TGTGCCACCAGCCGGGACTTAACCTACGAGCAGTACGTC. Encoded protein: CATSRDLTYEQYV. This rearrangement joins TRBV15 to TRBJ2-7, with D perhaps TRBD2 (6 bases). V lost 5 bases to trimming and J lost 2 bases, with 10 bases between them. Per germline, CDR1 LNHNV and CDR2 YYDKDF (reference sequence). The CDR3 consists of 13 residues.

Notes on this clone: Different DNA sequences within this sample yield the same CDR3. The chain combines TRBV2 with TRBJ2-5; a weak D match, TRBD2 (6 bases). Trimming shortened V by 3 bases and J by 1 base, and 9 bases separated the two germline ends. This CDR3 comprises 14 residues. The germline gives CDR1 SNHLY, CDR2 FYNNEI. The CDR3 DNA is TGTGCCAGCAGTGAGGGGCGGGGCCAAGAGACCCAGTACTTC. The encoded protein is CASSEGRGQETQYF.

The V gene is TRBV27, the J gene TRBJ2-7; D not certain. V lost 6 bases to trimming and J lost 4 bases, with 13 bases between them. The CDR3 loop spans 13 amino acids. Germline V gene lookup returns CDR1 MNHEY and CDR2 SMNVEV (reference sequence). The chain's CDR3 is CASSPGYHYEQYF. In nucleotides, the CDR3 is TGTGCCAGCAGCCCAGGTTATCATTACGAGCAGTACTTC.

The CDR3 spells CASSPQTQGARNYEQYF. The CDR3 DNA sequence: TGTGCCAGCAGCCCCCAAACCCAGGGGGCGAGGAACTACGAGCAGTACTTC. The chain recombines TRBV28 with TRBJ2-5, with TRBD1 matching 8 bases. The J call is in doubt because the DNA end fits TRBJ2-7 better. Germline V gives CDR1 MDHEN, CDR2 SYDVKM. CDR3 length equals 17 residues.

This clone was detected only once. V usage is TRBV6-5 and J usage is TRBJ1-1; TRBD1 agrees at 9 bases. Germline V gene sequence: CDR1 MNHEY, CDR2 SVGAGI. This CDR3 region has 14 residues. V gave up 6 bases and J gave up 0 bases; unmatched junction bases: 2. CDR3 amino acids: CASRRQGVNTEAFF. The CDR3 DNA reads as TGTGCCAGCAGGCGACAGGGGGTGAACACTGAAGCTTTCTTT.

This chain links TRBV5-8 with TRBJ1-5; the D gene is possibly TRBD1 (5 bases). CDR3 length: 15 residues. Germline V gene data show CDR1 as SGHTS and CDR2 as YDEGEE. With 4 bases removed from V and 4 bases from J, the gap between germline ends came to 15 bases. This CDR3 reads CASSARGFGNQPQHF. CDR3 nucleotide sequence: TGTGCCAGCAGCGCAAGGGGTTTCGGTAATCAGCCCCAGCATTTT.

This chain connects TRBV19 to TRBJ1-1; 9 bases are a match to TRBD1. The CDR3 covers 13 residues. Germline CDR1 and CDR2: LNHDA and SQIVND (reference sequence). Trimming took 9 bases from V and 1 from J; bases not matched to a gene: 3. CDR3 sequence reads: CASETGGNTEAFF. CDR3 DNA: TGTGCCAGCGAGACAGGGGGGAACACTGAAGCTTTCTTT.

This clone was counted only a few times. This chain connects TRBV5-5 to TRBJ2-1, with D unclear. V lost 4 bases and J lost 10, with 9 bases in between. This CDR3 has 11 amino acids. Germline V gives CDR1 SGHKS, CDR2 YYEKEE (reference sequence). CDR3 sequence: CASSVDSEQFF. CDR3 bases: TGTGCCAGCAGCGTTGACTCCGAGCAGTTCTTC.

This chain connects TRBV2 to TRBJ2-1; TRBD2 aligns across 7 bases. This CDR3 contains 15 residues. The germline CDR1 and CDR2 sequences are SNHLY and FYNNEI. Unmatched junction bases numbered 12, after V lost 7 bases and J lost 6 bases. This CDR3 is CASIIRGDATNEQFF. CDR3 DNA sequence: TGTGCCAGCATTATCCGGGGGGACGCCACCAATGAGCAGTTCTTC.

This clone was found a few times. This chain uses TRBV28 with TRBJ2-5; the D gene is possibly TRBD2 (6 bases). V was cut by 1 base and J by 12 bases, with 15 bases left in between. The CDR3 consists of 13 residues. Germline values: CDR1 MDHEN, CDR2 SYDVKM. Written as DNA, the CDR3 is TGTGCCAGCAGTTTATCAGCGGAGGCTAGCGAGTACTTC. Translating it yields CASSLSAEASEYF.

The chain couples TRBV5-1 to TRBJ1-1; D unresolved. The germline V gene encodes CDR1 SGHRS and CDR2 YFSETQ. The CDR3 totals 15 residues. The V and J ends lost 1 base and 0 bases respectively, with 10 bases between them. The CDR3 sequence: CASSLIGSLNTEAFF. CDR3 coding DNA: TGCGCCAGCAGCTTGATCGGGTCCCTGAACACTGAAGCTTTCTTT.

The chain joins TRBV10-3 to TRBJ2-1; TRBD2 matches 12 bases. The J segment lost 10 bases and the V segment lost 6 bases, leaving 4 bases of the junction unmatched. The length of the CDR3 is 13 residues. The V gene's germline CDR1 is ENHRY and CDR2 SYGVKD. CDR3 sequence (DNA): TGTGCCATCAGCCGACTAGCGGGAGACGAGCAGTTCTTC. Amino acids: CAISRLAGDEQFF.

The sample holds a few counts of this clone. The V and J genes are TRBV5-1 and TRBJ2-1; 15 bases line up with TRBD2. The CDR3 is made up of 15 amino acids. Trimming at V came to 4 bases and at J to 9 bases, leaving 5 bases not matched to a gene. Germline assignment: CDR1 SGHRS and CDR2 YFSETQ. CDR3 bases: TGCGCCAGCAGCATGGGACTAGCGGGAGGTAGTGAGCAGTTCTTC. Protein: CASSMGLAGGSEQFF.

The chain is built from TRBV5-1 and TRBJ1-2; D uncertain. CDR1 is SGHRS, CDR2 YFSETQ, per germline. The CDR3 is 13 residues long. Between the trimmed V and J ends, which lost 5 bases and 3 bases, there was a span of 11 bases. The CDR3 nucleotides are TGCGCCAGCAGACCCGCCGCGGACTATGGCTACACCTTC. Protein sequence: CASRPAADYGYTF.

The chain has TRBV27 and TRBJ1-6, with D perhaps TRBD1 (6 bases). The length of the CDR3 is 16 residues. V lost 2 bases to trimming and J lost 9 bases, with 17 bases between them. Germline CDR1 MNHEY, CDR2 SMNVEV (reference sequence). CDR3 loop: CASSLTGRAVVSPLHF. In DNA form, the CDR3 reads TGTGCCAGCAGTTTAACAGGGAGAGCGGTAGTTTCACCCCTCCACTTT.

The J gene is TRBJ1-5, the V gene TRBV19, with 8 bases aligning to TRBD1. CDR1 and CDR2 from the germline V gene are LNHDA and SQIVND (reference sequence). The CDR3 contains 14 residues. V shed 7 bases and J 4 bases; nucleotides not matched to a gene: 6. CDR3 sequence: CASTPGGANQPQHF. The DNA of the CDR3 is TGTGCCAGTACCCCAGGGGGCGCGAATCAGCCCCAGCATTTT.

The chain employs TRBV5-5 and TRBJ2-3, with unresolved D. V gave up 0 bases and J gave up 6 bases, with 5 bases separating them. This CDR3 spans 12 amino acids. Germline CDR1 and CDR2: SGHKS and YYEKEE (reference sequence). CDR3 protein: CASSLEADTQYF. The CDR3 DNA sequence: TGTGCCAGCAGCTTGGAAGCGGATACGCAGTATTTT. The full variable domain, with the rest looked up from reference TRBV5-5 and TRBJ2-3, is DAGVTQSPTHLIKTRGQQVTLRCSPISGHKSVSWYQQVLGQGPQFIFQYYEKEERGRGNFPDRFSARQFPNYSSELNVNALLLGDSALYLCASSLEADTQYFGPGTRLTVL.